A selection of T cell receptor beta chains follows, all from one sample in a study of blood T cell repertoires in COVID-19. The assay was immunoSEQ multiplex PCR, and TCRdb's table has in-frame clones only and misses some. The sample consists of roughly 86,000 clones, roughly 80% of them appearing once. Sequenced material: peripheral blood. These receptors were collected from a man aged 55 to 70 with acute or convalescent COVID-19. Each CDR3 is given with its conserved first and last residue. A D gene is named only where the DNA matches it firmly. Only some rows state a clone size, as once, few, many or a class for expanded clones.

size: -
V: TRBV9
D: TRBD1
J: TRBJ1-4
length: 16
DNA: TGTGCCAGCAGCGCCTCCCTGGGACAGGGGGCCGAAAAACTGTTTTTT
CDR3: CASSASLGQGAEKLFF

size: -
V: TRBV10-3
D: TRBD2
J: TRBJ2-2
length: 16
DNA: TGTGCCATCAGTGAGGCGGGGAGGGCGAACACCGGGGAGCTGTTTTTT
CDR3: CAISEAGRANTGELFF

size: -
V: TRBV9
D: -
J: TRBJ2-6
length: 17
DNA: TGTGCCAGCAGCGTAGAAAGAGCTGATCTGGGGGCCAACGTCCTGACTTTC
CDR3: CASSVERADLGANVLTF

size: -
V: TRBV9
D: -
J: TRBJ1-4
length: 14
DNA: TGTGCCAGCAGCTGGAGGGGTTCAAATGAAAAACTGTTTTTT
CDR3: CASSWRGSNEKLFF

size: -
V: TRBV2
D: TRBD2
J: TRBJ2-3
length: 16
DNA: TGTGCCAGCACCCAAAGGACTAGCGGAGGCACAGATACGCAGTATTTT
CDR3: CASTQRTSGGTDTQYF

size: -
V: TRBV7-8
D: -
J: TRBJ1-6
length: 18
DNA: TGTGCCAGCAGCTCAAGACGGACACTAAGCTCCTATAATTCACCCCTCCACTTT
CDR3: CASSSRRTLSSYNSPLHF

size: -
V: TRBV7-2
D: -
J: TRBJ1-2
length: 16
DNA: TGTGCCAGCAGCCCCTCCGGGACTGGAACTAACTATGGCTACACCTTC
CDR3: CASSPSGTGTNYGYTF

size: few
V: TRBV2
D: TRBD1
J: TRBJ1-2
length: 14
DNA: TGTGCCAGCAGTGACGACAGGGGGCTGAATGGCTACACCTTC
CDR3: CASSDDRGLNGYTF

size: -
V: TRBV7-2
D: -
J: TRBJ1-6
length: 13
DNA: TGTGCCACTAGGGACATATCAAATTCACCCCTCCACTTT
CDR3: CATRDISNSPLHF

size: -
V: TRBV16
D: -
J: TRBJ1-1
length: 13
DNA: TGTGCCAGCAGCCTACGGACGGGAACTGAAGCTTTCTTT
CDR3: CASSLRTGTEAFF

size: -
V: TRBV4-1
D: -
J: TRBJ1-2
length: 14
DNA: TGCGCCAGCAGCCAGCCGACACCGAACTATGGCTACACCTTC
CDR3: CASSQPTPNYGYTF

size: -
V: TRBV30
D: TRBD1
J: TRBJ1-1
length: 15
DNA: TGTGCCTGGTCCCTGCCGGGACAGGGAGCGTCTGAAGCTTTCTTT
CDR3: CAWSLPGQGASEAFF

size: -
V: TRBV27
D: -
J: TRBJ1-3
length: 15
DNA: TGTGCCAGCAGTCTGGACAGCCACTCTGGAAACACCATATATTTT
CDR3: CASSLDSHSGNTIYF

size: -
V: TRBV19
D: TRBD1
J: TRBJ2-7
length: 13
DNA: TGTGCCAGCAAACAGGGGGCCGGCGACGAGCAGTACTTC
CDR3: CASKQGAGDEQYF

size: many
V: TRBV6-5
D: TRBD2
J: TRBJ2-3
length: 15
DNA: TGTGCCAGCACCCAGACTAGCGGGGGCACAGATACGCAGTATTTT
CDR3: CASTQTSGGTDTQYF

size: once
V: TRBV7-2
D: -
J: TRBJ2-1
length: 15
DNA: TGTGCCAGCAGCCCTTTGGCGGGGGCTAACAATGAGCAGTTCTTC
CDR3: CASSPLAGANNEQFF

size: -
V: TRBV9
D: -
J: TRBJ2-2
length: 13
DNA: TGTGCCAGCAGCGTGGCAGACACCGGGGAGCTGTTTTTT
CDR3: CASSVADTGELFF

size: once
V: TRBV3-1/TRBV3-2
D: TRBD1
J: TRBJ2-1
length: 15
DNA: TGTGCCAGCAGCCAAGGGGACAGTCCCTACAATGAGCAGTTCTTC
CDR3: CASSQGDSPYNEQFF

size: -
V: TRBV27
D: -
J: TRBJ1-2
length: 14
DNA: TGTGCCAGCAGTGACTCAACTCAGGGGTATGGCTACACCTTC
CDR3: CASSDSTQGYGYTF

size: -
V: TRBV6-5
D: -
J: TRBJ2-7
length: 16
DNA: TGTGCCAGCAGTTACTCTTCGGACAGTCAATCCTACGAGCAGTACTTC
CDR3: CASSYSSDSQSYEQYF

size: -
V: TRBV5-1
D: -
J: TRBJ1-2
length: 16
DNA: TGCGCCAGCAGCCCGGACAGTATTCCCGCTAACTATGGCTACACCTTC
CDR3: CASSPDSIPANYGYTF